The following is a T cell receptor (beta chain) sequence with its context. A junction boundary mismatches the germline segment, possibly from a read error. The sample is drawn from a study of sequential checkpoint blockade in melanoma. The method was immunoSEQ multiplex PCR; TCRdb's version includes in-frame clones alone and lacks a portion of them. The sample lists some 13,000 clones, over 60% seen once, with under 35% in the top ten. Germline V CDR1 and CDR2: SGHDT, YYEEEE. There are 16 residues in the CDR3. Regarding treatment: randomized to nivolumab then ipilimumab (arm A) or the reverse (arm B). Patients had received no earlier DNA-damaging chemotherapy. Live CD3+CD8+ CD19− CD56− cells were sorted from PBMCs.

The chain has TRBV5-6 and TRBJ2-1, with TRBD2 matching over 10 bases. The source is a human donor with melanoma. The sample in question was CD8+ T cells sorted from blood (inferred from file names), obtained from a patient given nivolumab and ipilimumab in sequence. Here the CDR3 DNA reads TGTGCCAGCAGCTCCCCCGGGACTAGCGCCTATAATGAGCAGTTCTTC. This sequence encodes CASSSPGTSAYNEQFF.